This TCR beta chain was sequenced during a study of blood T cells in healthy people across ages. Broader study findings: PBMCs went unsorted, and a conclusive naive versus antigen-experienced comparison was therefore prevented. Strong correlation linked observed beta diversity and percent naive T cells.

About this clonotype itself: Its antigen is unknown.

RNA extraction gave at least 6 micrograms of total RNA per sample. The V end was cut by 4 bases, the J end by 2 bases, with 18 bases between. The germline gives CDR1 DFQATT, CDR2 SNEGSKA (reference sequence). This CDR3 region has 16 residues. Through a sample-barcoded 5' primer and a J-beta primer mix, a second PCR was run for roughly 7 to 11 cycles. TCRdb processed the 5' RACE reads anew with MiXCR; each CDR3 protein has one entry. Altogether roughly 1,800,000 distinct CDR3 sequences are present, around half being singletons, with the ten largest covering less than 2.5%. The sample consisted of blood. The clonotype comes from a woman aged 40-49 years in good health. V and J are TRBV20-1 and TRBJ1-5; D is unresolved. Here the CDR3 DNA reads TGCAGTGCTATCTCACCCCGAGTGCAGGGCAATCAGCCCCAGCATTTT. Translation gives CSAISPRVQGNQPQHF.